Presented here are 29 T cell receptor beta chains from one specimen sequenced in a study of post-analysis software for immune sequencing data. Study-level results: Patients used roughly five TRBV segments, including TRBV5-6, TRBV5-1 and TRBV20-1, more often than controls.

TCR beta libraries were prepared from cDNA with unique molecular identifiers. Each CDR3 protein is one row after TCRdb ran MiXCR on the PCR reads. The data show approximately 730,000 distinct CDR3 sequences, 40% to 55% seen once. The antigens these receptors bind are not known. The sample was blood. The receptors were gathered from a girl aged 10-17 years with multiple sclerosis.

The chain carries TRBV28 and TRBJ2-1, with 10 bases matching TRBD1. Looked up from germline, CDR1 is MDHEN and CDR2 is SYDVKM. V dropped 6 bases and J dropped 7; count of bases not matched to a gene: 15. This CDR3 region has 17 residues. This chain's CDR3 is CASSYIRGTGAQNEQFF. The DNA for the CDR3 is TGTGCCAGCAGCTACATACGGGGGACAGGGGCGCAAAATGAGCAGTTCTTC.

This clonotype appeared a few times. The genes are TRBV2 and TRBJ2-5, with D possibly TRBD2 on 5 matching bases. The CDR3 spans 13 residues. Germline V gene sequence: CDR1 SNHLY, CDR2 FYNNEI. V shed 4 bases and J shed 11 bases, with 17 bases lying between them. The CDR3 loop is CASSVFALGEQYF. CDR3 coding DNA: TGTGCCAGCAGTGTGTTCGCCCTCGGGGAGCAGTACTTC.

This chain connects TRBV4-3 to TRBJ1-2, with 9 positions matching TRBD1. The CDR3 spans 14 residues. CDR1 is LGHNA and CDR2 is YSLEER in the germline V gene. V lost 4 bases and J lost 7; bases outside the gene matches: 7. The CDR3 sequence: CASSPRTGEGGYTF. CDR3 nucleotide sequence: TGCGCCAGCAGCCCCCGGACAGGGGAGGGTGGCTACACCTTC.

The chain joins TRBV5-1 to TRBJ2-7; D not certain. This CDR3 spans 13 amino acids. The germline CDR1 and CDR2 sequences are SGHRS and YFSETQ. Trimming pared 1 base from V and 0 bases from J, leaving 5 bases between. The CDR3 region is CASSLNPSYEQYF. The CDR3 coding sequence is TGCGCCAGCAGCTTGAACCCCTCCTACGAGCAGTACTTC.

The V gene is TRBV7-2, the J gene TRBJ1-1, with 7 bases fitting TRBD1. Trimming took 1 base from V and 3 from J; bases not matched to a gene: 8. Germline V gene lookup returns CDR1 SGHTA and CDR2 FQGNSA. This CDR3 contains 16 residues. CDR3 in amino acids: CASSLGFADRHTEAFF. The CDR3 coding sequence is TGTGCCAGCAGCTTAGGATTTGCGGACAGGCACACTGAAGCTTTCTTT.

This chain uses TRBV20-1 with TRBJ2-1, with a possible D match to TRBD2 (6 bases). Germline V gene lookup returns CDR1 DFQATT and CDR2 SNEGSKA (reference sequence). There are 14 residues in the CDR3. In nucleotides, the CDR3 is TGCAGCCGGAACCGGGGGAGCTCCTACAATGAGCAGTTCTTC. It specifies CSRNRGSSYNEQFF.

This clonotype has more than one count but fewer than ten. The rearrangement links TRBV7-2 to TRBJ1-2; TRBD1 agrees at 9 bases. The CDR3 spans 16 residues. In germline, CDR1 is SGHTA, CDR2 FQGNSA. Losses at the gene ends were 5 bases for V and 7 bases for J; bases not matched to a gene: 14. The CDR3 nucleotides are TGTGCCAGCAGCAAAGACCCCGGGACAGGGAGGGTTGGCTACACCTTC. The encoded protein is CASSKDPGTGRVGYTF.

This chain uses TRBV4-3 with TRBJ2-6; 12 bases agree with TRBD1. Trimming took 0 bases from V and 2 from J; bases not matched to a gene: 2. The CDR3 runs to 18 residues. The germline V gene encodes CDR1 LGHNA and CDR2 YSLEER. DNA of the CDR3: TGCGCCAGCAGCCAAGACCGGGACAGGGGGCCTGGGGCCAACGTCCTGACTTTC. This gives the protein CASSQDRDRGPGANVLTF.

The chain combines TRBV29-1 with TRBJ2-5; 10 bases match TRBD2. V lost 0 bases to trimming and J lost 2 bases; unmatched junction nucleotides: 15. Germline V gene sequence: CDR1 SQVTM, CDR2 ANQGSEA. The CDR3 consists of 19 residues. CDR3 in DNA: TGCAGCGTTGAAGATCTAACTAGCGGGGAGGGTAGTCCACAAGAGACCCAGTACTTC. Residues: CSVEDLTSGEGSPQETQYF. Complete variable domain (other parts from reference TRBV29-1 and TRBJ2-5): SAVISQKPSRDICQRGTSLTIQCQVDSQVTMMFWYRQQPGQSLTLIATANQGSEATYESGFVIDKFPISRPNLTFSTLTVSNMSPEDSSIYLCSVEDLTSGEGSPQETQYFGPGTRLLVL.

A few counts support this clonotype. J is TRBJ2-1 and V is TRBV6-1; TRBD2 agrees at 10 bases. This CDR3 comprises 15 residues. The trim removed 7 bases at V and 6 bases at J, leaving 9 bases unmatched. Germline assignment: CDR1 MNHNS and CDR2 SASEGT. DNA for the CDR3: TGTGCCAGCAACCTAGCGGGAGACCAGGTCAATGAGCAGTTCTTC. Protein product: CASNLAGDQVNEQFF.

V is TRBV12-3 or TRBV12-4 and J is TRBJ1-5; D not certain. The CDR3 is made up of 13 amino acids. Trimming took off 6 bases at V and 10 bases at J, with 16 bases between the two ends. CDR3 residues: CASSPNPSGPQHF. The CDR3 region has the DNA TGTGCCAGCAGCCCAAACCCATCAGGACCCCAGCATTTT.

The table lists this clonotype with a few counts. The chain combines TRBV7-2 with TRBJ2-3; D is possibly TRBD1 (6 bases). Germline V gene sequence: CDR1 SGHTA, CDR2 FQGNSA. V was cut by 5 bases and J by 0 bases, with 12 bases left in between. This CDR3 is 15 amino acids long. CDR3 in amino acids: CASSERGSSTDTQYF. CDR3 nucleotide sequence: TGTGCCAGCAGCGAAAGGGGGTCTAGCACAGATACGCAGTATTTT.

The chain employs TRBV9 and TRBJ1-1; D unresolved. There are 14 residues in the CDR3. CDR1 is SGDLS, CDR2 YYNGEE, per germline. The V and J ends lost 1 base and 5 bases respectively, with 12 bases between them. CDR3 in DNA: TGTGCCAGCAGCGTAACCCCCATTAGAACTGAAGCTTTCTTT. Translation gives CASSVTPIRTEAFF.

This clonotype was recorded many times. The chain recombines TRBV7-8 with TRBJ1-4; perhaps TRBD1 as D (5 bases). The CDR3 has 15 amino acids. Trimming removed 2 bases at V and 7 bases at J, with 14 bases between. The V gene's germline CDR1 is SGHVS and CDR2 FQNEAQ. The chain's CDR3 is CASSLFPGQAEKLFF. The CDR3 bases are TGTGCCAGCAGCTTATTCCCGGGGCAGGCTGAAAAACTGTTTTTT.

The chain couples TRBV7-2 to TRBJ2-7; TRBD2 aligns across 9 bases. Germline V gene sequence: CDR1 SGHTA, CDR2 FQGNSA. The CDR3 covers 15 residues. Germline trimming cut 2 bases from V and 4 bases from J; bases unmatched to any gene: 6. In DNA, the CDR3 is TGTGCCAGCAGCTTAAGCGGACTAGCGTCTTACGAGCAGTACTTC. Protein: CASSLSGLASYEQYF.

This chain links TRBV20-1 with TRBJ2-1; D might be TRBD2 (5 bases). V was cut by 6 bases and J by 8 bases, with 14 bases left in between. This CDR3 spans 12 amino acids. Germline-derived CDR1 and CDR2 are DFQATT and SNEGSKA (reference sequence). CDR3: CSASPGVYEQFF. The CDR3 DNA is TGCAGTGCCTCTCCCGGGGTATATGAGCAGTTCTTC.

This clonotype has a handful of counts. The chain carries TRBV6-2 or TRBV6-3 and TRBJ2-7; D unresolved. The assigned J gene may be wrong: the sequence end matches TRBJ2-5 better. This CDR3 has 14 amino acids. The germline V gene encodes CDR1 MNHEY and CDR2 SVGEGT. CDR3 coding DNA: TGTGCCAGCAGTTACTCGGGCAGACCGGAGACCCAGTACTTC. Residues: CASSYSGRPETQYF.

A note on this clonotype: At one boundary the junction diverges from the germline segment, which might be a read error. The rearrangement uses TRBV29-1 and TRBJ2-1; D tentatively fits TRBD1 or TRBD2 (5 bases each). Germline CDR1 and CDR2: SQVTM and ANQGSEA. The CDR3 loop spans 12 amino acids. DNA for the CDR3: TGCAGCGGACGTGAGGGGAACAATAAGCAGTTCTTC. As protein: CSGREGNNKQFF.

The V gene is TRBV3-1, the J gene TRBJ2-1; D gene uncertain. V was pared by 3 bases and J by 9 bases, with 12 bases between. The CDR3 sequence is 13 residues long. The V gene's germline CDR1 is LGHDT and CDR2 YNNKEL (reference sequence). The CDR3 DNA follows: TGTGCCAGCAGCCACCTCTACACAGCTGAGCAGTTCTTC. Amino acid sequence: CASSHLYTAEQFF.

This clonotype was recorded a few times. This sequence joins TRBV6-1 and TRBJ2-1; D is unclear. The V end was cut by 7 bases, the J end by 1 base, with 8 bases between. This CDR3 has 13 amino acids. CDR1 and CDR2 (germline): MNHNS, SASEGT. The CDR3 loop is CASTVGSYNEQFF. DNA for the CDR3: TGTGCCAGCACCGTGGGGTCCTACAATGAGCAGTTCTTC.

The chain is built from TRBV6-5 and TRBJ2-7; TRBD1 matches at 9 bases. V shed 1 base, J shed 1 base, and the junction held 11 bases outside the gene matches. Germline V lookup: CDR1 MNHEY, CDR2 SVGAGI. The CDR3 totals 18 residues. In DNA, the CDR3 is TGTGCCAGCAGTTACTGGGGCTTGGCGGGGACAGGGTCCTACGAGCAGTACTTC. Translating it yields CASSYWGLAGTGSYEQYF.

This clonotype was detected only a few times. The CDR3 protein is CASRGQPVLNTEAFF. CDR3 nucleotides: TGTGCCAGCAGGGGACAGCCGGTCCTGAACACTGAAGCTTTCTTT. The chain carries TRBV27 and TRBJ1-1, with 7 bases identical to TRBD1. CDR1 and CDR2 from the germline V gene are MNHEY and SMNVEV (reference sequence). The V and J ends lost 6 bases and 0 bases, in that order; junction bases with no gene match: 7. This CDR3 region has 15 residues.

This clonotype was seen more than once but under ten times. CDR3 loop: CASSPPRGGWVNEQFF. CDR3 bases: TGTGCCAGCAGCCCTCCCAGGGGAGGCTGGGTCAATGAGCAGTTCTTC. The chain carries TRBV9 and TRBJ2-1, with D perhaps given as TRBD1 or TRBD2 (6 bases each). Deletions cut 4 bases from V and 6 bases from J, with 20 bases between. CDR1 is SGDLS and CDR2 is YYNGEE in the germline V gene. The CDR3 spans 16 residues.

This sequence joins TRBV6-5 and TRBJ2-3; TRBD1 aligns across 7 bases. Germline trimming cut 0 bases from V and 2 bases from J; bases unmatched to any gene: 2. The CDR3 runs to 15 residues. Germline V gene sequence: CDR1 MNHEY, CDR2 SVGAGI. The CDR3 sequence is CASSYSGTDTDTQYF. The CDR3 coding sequence is TGTGCCAGCAGTTACTCCGGGACAGACACAGATACGCAGTATTTT.

This sequence joins TRBV5-6 and TRBJ1-2, with a tentative D call TRBD1 (6 bases). The CDR3 is 14 amino acids. Germline V gives CDR1 SGHDT, CDR2 YYEEEE. V lost 0 bases, J lost 8 bases, and 14 bases lay in between. CDR3 loop: CASSLDPGAGGYTF. In nucleotides, the CDR3 is TGTGCCAGCAGCTTGGACCCGGGGGCTGGAGGCTACACCTTC.

V gene TRBV20-1 combines with J gene TRBJ2-5; D is unresolved. The J call is doubtful: the DNA matches TRBJ2-4 better. The CDR3 runs to 14 residues. CDR1 is DFQATT, CDR2 SNEGSKA, per germline (reference sequence). The CDR3 sequence: CSARELAGWAIQYF. In nucleotides, the CDR3 is TGCAGTGCTAGAGAACTCGCAGGCTGGGCCATTCAGTACTTC.

The chain has TRBV5-1 and TRBJ1-1; no definite D call. CDR1 and CDR2 from the germline V gene are SGHRS and YFSETQ. Trimming removed 0 bases at V and 2 bases at J, with 8 bases between. The CDR3 extends over 14 amino acids. The CDR3 protein is CASSLEAVNTEAFF. The CDR3 DNA sequence: TGCGCCAGCAGCTTGGAGGCAGTTAACACTGAAGCTTTCTTT.

The chain recombines TRBV20-1 with TRBJ1-2; no clear D. This CDR3 spans 14 amino acids. V was shortened by 0 bases and J by 6 bases, with 14 bases between the two germline ends. Per germline, CDR1 DFQATT and CDR2 SNEGSKA (reference sequence). CDR3 in amino acids: CSARDGENFDGYTF. The CDR3, as DNA: TGCAGTGCTAGAGATGGGGAAAACTTCGATGGCTACACCTTC.

The chain has TRBV6-2 or TRBV6-3 and TRBJ1-1; D is ambiguous. Germline V lookup: CDR1 MNHEY, CDR2 SVGEGT. This CDR3 spans 15 amino acids. V gave up 5 bases and J gave up 4 bases, with 17 bases separating them. The DNA for the CDR3 is TGTGCCAGCAGTCCAAGTTGGCGGCGGGGCACTGAAGCTTTCTTT. Encoded protein: CASSPSWRRGTEAFF.